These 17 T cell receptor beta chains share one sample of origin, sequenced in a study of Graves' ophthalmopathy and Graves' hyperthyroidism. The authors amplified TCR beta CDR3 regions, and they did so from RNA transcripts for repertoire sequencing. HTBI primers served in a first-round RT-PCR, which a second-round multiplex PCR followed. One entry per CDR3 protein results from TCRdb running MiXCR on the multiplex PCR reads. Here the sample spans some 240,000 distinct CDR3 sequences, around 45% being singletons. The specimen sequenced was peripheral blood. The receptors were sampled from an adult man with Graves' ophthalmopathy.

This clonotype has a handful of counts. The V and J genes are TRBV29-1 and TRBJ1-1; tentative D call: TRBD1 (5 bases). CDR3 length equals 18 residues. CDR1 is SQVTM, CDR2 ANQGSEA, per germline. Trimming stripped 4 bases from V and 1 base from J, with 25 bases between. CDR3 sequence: CSVAGGTEGWAENTEAFF. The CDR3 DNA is TGCAGCGTTGCGGGCGGGACCGAAGGTTGGGCAGAGAACACTGAAGCTTTCTTT.

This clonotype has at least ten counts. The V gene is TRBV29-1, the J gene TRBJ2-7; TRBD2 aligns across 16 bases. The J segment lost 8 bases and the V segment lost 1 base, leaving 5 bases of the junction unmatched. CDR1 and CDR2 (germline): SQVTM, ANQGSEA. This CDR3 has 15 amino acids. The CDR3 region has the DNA TGCAGCGTTGAAGGGGGACTAGCGGGAGGGAGGCAGCAGTACTTC. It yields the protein CSVEGGLAGGRQQYF.

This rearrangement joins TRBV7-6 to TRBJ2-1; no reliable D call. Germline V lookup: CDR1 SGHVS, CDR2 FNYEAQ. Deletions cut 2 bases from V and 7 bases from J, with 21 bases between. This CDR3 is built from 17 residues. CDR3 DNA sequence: TGTGCCAGCAGCTTATATATCCCCCCGAGAGGTTGGAATGAGCAGTTCTTC. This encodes CASSLYIPPRGWNEQFF.

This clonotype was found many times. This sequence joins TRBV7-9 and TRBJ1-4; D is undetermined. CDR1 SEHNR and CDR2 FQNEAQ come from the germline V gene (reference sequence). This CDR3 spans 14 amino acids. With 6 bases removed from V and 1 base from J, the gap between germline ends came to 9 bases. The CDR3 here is CASSSVGTNEKLFF. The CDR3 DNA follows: TGTGCCAGCAGTTCCGTGGGAACTAATGAAAAACTGTTTTTT.

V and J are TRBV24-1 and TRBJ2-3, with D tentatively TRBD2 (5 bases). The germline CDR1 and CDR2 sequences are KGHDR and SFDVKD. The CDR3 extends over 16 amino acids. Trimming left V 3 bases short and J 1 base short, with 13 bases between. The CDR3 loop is CATSDPRAEGTDTQYF. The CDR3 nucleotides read TGTGCCACCAGTGATCCCCGGGCGGAGGGCACAGATACGCAGTATTTT.

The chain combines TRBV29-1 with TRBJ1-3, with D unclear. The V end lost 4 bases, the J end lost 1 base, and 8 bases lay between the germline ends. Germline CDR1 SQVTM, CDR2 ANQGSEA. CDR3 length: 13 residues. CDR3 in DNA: TGCAGCGTTGCTGCCGGATCTGGAAACACCATATATTTT. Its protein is CSVAAGSGNTIYF.

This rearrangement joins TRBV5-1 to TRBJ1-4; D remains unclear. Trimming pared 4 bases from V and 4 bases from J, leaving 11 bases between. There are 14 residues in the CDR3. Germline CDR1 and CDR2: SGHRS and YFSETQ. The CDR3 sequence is CASSLRGFNEKLFF. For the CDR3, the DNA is TGCGCCAGCAGCCTTCGAGGATTTAATGAAAAACTGTTTTTT.

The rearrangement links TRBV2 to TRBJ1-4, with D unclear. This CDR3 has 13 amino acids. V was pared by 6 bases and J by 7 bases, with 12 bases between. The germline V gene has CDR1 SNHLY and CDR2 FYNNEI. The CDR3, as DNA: TGTGCCAGCAGCCTCTCTCCCGGTGAAAAACTGTTTTTT. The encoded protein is CASSLSPGEKLFF.

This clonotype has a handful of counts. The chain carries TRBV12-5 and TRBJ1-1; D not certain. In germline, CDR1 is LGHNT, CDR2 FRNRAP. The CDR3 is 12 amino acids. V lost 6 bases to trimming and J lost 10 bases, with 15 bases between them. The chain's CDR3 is CASGPLHSSAFF. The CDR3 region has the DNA TGTGCTAGTGGCCCACTTCATTCCTCAGCTTTCTTT.

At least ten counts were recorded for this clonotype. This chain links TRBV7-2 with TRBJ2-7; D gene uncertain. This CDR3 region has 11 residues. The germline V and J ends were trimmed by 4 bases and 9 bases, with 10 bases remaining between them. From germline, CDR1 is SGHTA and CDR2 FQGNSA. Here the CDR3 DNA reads TGTGCCAGCAGCTCCATCGCGGCGCAGTACTTC. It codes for CASSSIAAQYF.

In DNA form, the CDR3 reads TGCAGTGCTGCTCCGGGAGAGGGGCTTTCCTACGAGCAGTACTTC. It codes for CSAAPGEGLSYEQYF. The chain recombines TRBV20-1 with TRBJ2-7; perhaps TRBD2 as D (6 bases). Per germline, CDR1 DFQATT and CDR2 SNEGSKA (reference sequence). CDR3 length: 15 residues. The V gene lost 5 bases and the J gene lost 1 base, with 18 bases spanning the gap.

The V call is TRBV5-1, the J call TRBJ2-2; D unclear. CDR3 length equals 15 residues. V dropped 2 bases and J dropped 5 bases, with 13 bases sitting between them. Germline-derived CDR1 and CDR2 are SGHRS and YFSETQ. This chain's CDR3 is CASSLWSVGTGELFF. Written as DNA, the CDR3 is TGCGCCAGCAGCTTATGGTCAGTTGGGACCGGGGAGCTGTTTTTT.

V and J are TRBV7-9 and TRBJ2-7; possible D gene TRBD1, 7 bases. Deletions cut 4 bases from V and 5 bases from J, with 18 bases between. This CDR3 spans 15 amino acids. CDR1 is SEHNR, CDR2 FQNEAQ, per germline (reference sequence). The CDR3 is CASSSTLTGRHEQYF. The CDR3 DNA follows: TGTGCCAGCAGCTCCACTCTGACAGGGAGGCACGAGCAGTACTTC.

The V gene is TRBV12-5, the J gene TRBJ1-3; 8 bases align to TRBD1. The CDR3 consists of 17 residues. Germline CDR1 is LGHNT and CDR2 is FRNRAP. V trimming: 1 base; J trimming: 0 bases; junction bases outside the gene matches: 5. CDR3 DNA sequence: TGTGCTAGTGGTTTGGGGCAGGGGGCGATCTCTGGAAACACCATATATTTT. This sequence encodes CASGLGQGAISGNTIYF.

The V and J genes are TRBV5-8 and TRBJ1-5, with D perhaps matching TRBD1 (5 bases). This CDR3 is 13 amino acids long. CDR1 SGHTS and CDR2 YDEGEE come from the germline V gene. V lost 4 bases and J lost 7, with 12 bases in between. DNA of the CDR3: TGTGCCAGCAGCCAGGGTCGAGGACAGCCCCAGCATTTT. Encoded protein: CASSQGRGQPQHF. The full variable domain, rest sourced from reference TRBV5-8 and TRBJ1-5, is EAGVTQSPTHLIKTRGQQATLRCSPISGHTSVYWYQQALGLGLQFLLWYDEGEERNRGNFPPRFSGRQFPNYSSELNVNALELEDSALYLCASSQGRGQPQHFGDGTRLSIL.

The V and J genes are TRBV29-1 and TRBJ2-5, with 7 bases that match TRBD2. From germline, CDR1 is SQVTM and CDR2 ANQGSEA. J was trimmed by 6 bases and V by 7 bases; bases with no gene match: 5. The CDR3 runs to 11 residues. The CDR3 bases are TGCAGCGGAAGCGGGGATAAGACCCAGTACTTC. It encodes CSGSGDKTQYF.

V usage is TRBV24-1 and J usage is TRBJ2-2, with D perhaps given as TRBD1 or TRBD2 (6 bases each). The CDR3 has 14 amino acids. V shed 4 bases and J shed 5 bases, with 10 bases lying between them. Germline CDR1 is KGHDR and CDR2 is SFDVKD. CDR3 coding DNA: TGTGCCACCAGTGACAAAGGGGGGACCGGGGAGCTGTTTTTT. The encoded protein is CATSDKGGTGELFF.